The 2 T cell receptor beta chains listed next were all sequenced from one sample in a study of blood T cells in healthy people across ages. Primed by a sample-barcoded 5' primer and a J-beta primer mix, a second PCR proceeded for about 6 to 11 cycles. TCRdb itself ran the 5' RACE reads through MiXCR, one entry per CDR3 protein. The table includes roughly 1,500,000 distinct CDR3 sequences, 40% to 50% detected once. Material for sequencing was blood. These receptors originate from a woman aged 18-30 years in good health.

V gene TRBV5-5 combines with J gene TRBJ2-7; 7 bases are a match to TRBD1. Trimming cost V 2 bases and J 2 bases; bases outside gene matches: 7. Germline assignment: CDR1 SGHKS and CDR2 YYEKEE (reference sequence). The CDR3 spans 15 residues. Here the CDR3 DNA reads TGTGCCAGCAGCTTATCGACAGGGCCGACCTACGAGCAGTACTTC. The encoded protein is CASSLSTGPTYEQYF.

The J gene is TRBJ1-2, the V gene TRBV3-1; a possible D gene is TRBD1 (5 bases). The V and J ends lost 3 bases and 9 bases respectively, with 14 bases between them. Looked up from germline, CDR1 is LGHDT and CDR2 is YNNKEL (reference sequence). CDR3 length: 13 amino acids. CDR3 sequence (DNA): TGTGCCAGCAGCCAGGACACCGGAGTGAGCTACACCTTC. This sequence encodes CASSQDTGVSYTF.